This T cell receptor (beta chain) originates from a study of sequential checkpoint blockade in melanoma. Study in general: Both treatment sequences were followed by maintenance nivolumab.

The table came from immunoSEQ multiplex PCR; TCRdb's copy has only in-frame clones and leaves some out. The data contain around 11,000 clones, around two thirds of them singletons. V was pared by 2 bases and J by 0 bases, with 6 bases between. The CDR3 covers 14 residues. Germline-derived CDR1 and CDR2 are WNHNN and SYGVQD (reference sequence). Treatment here: randomized to nivolumab then ipilimumab (arm A) or the reverse (arm B). Live CD3+CD8+ CD19− CD56− cells were sorted from PBMCs. The gene calls are TRBV10-1 and TRBJ2-3, with D maybe TRBD2 (6 bases). This TCR was recovered from a human donor with melanoma. The sequenced sample was CD8+ T cells sorted from blood (inferred from file names), obtained from a patient given nivolumab and ipilimumab in sequence. The CDR3 region is CASSEGGSTDTQYF. CDR3 bases: TGCGCCAGCAGTGAGGGGGGGAGCACAGATACGCAGTATTTT.